The 15 T cell receptor beta chains reported below all come from one sample, sequenced in a study of T cell clonality in common variable immunodeficiency. The method was immunoSEQ multiplex PCR; TCRdb's version includes in-frame clones alone and lacks a portion of them. The record shows approximately 52,000 clones for this sample, with no singletons present. Sequenced sample: peripheral blood mononuclear cells. Every receptor here comes from a person aged 18 to 69 in good health.

This clone was detected only a few times. The read terminates 3 residues ahead of where the CDR3 ends, so the germline J gene completes it. The chain is built from TRBV19 and TRBJ1-1; D possibly corresponds to TRBD1 (6 bases). V gave up 7 bases and J gave up 2 bases, with 23 bases separating them. This CDR3 has 17 amino acids. Germline V gene data show CDR1 as LNHDA and CDR2 as SQIVND (reference sequence). This CDR3 reads CASMWERARGYNTEAFF. CDR3 DNA, as far as it was read: TGTGCCAGTATGTGGGAAAGGGCAAGGGGGTACAACACTGAA.

At least ten counts were recorded for this clone. The read ends 3 residues before the CDR3 terminus; that terminus is restored from the germline J gene. The rearrangement uses TRBV20-1 and TRBJ1-2; weak D call: TRBD1 (5 bases). Germline V gives CDR1 DFQATT, CDR2 SNEGSKA (reference sequence). There are 13 residues in the CDR3. V was shortened by 1 base and J by 4 bases, with 10 bases between the two germline ends. The CDR3: CSARVVQGYGYTF. The sequenced part of the CDR3 DNA is TGCAGTGCTAGAGTAGTGCAGGGCTATGGC.

This clone showed up just a few times. Coverage ceases 3 residues before the CDR3 finishes, and the germline J gene fills in the end. The rearrangement uses TRBV7-2 and TRBJ2-2, with 7 bases matching TRBD1. CDR1 is SGHTA and CDR2 is FQGNSA in the germline V gene. The CDR3 is 15 residues long. Here the CDR3 reads CASKGQPTTNEKLFF. The covered CDR3 bases are TGTGCCAGCAAGGGACAGCCTACAACTAATGAAAAG.

Concerning this clone itself: Read sequence stops 3 residues before the CDR3 end, and the germline J gene provides the missing end. The V gene is TRBV7-6, the J gene TRBJ2-3, with TRBD2 matching over 9 bases. V dropped 5 bases and J dropped 0; count of bases not matched to a gene: 12. This CDR3 comprises 18 residues. The germline gives CDR1 SGHVS, CDR2 FNYEAQ. The covered CDR3 bases are TGTGCCAGCAGCCCCTGGGCTAGCGGGATGGCGAGCACAGATACG. Translating gives CASSPWASGMASTDT. The CDR3 reads in full as CASSPWASGMASTDTQYF.

This clone was picked up many times. The read comes to an end 3 residues before the CDR3 does, leaving the germline J gene to fill in the end. The chain carries TRBV30 and TRBJ1-1; D is ambiguous. The CDR3 has 11 residues. The germline gives CDR1 GTSNPN, CDR2 SVGIG (reference sequence). Trimming took 0 bases from V and 7 from J, leaving 6 bases between them. The CDR3 DNA, read in part, is TGTGCCTGGAGTGTACTCGGTGAA. Translating gives CAWSVLGE. The entire CDR3 reads CAWSVLGEAFF.

CDR3 DNA (partial): TGTGCCAGCAGTCGACAGGGGCCCGGC. Translation gives CASSRQGPG. The CDR3 reads in full as CASSRQGPGYTF. V gene TRBV2 combines with J gene TRBJ1-2, with 8 bases that match TRBD1. The CDR3 goes on 3 residues after the read ends, and that part is filled in from the germline J gene. The CDR3 length is 12 residues. Germline V gene data show CDR1 as SNHLY and CDR2 as FYNNEI. The full variable domain, its missing parts supplied by reference TRBV2 and TRBJ1-2, is EPEVTQTPSHQVTQMGQEVILRCVPISNHLYFYWYRQILGQKVEFLVSFYNNEISEKSEIFDDQFSVERPDGSNFTLKIRSTKLEDSAMYFCASSRQGPGYTFGSGTRLTVV.

To note about this clone: The read falls 3 residues short of the CDR3 end, and the missing part is taken from the germline J gene. The chain carries TRBV18 and TRBJ2-7; 10 nucleotides agree with TRBD2. V was clipped by 2 bases and J by 2 bases; unmatched bases: 6. Germline V lookup: CDR1 KGHSH, CDR2 LQKENI. The CDR3 runs to 16 residues. The CDR3 sequence is CASSPGTSEFAYEQYF. The sequenced CDR3 bases are TGTGCCAGCTCACCAGGGACTAGCGAATTCGCCTACGAG.

This clone showed up many times. The read halts 3 residues ahead of the CDR3 end, with the missing end drawn from the germline J gene. V is TRBV30 and J is TRBJ1-1; the match to TRBD1 covers 10 bases. This CDR3 has 14 amino acids. V lost 4 bases and J lost 3; bases outside the gene matches: 5. The germline V gene encodes CDR1 GTSNPN and CDR2 SVGIG (reference sequence). The covered CDR3 bases are TGTGCCTGGACTCCGGACAGGGGGGACACTGAA. This encodes CAWTPDRGDTE. The entire CDR3 protein reads CAWTPDRGDTEAFF. The full variable domain, its missing parts supplied by reference TRBV30 and TRBJ1-1, is SQTIHQWPATLVQPVGSPLSLECTVEGTSNPNLYWYRQAAGRGLQLLFYSVGIGQISSEVPQNLSASRPQDRQFILSSKKLLLSDSGFYLCAWTPDRGDTEAFFGQGTRLTVV.

This clone was found many times. The CDR3 goes on 3 residues after the read ends, and that part is filled in from the germline J gene. V usage is TRBV6-2 or TRBV6-3 and J usage is TRBJ1-1; D is possibly TRBD1 (5 bases). V was pared by 4 bases and J by 4 bases, with 13 bases between. In germline, CDR1 is MNHEY, CDR2 SVGEGT. The CDR3 runs to 14 residues. CDR3 DNA, as far as it was read: TGTGCCAGCAGTTCTCTAGGGGAGCCCACTGAA. The encoded protein is CASSSLGEPTE. The complete CDR3 protein is CASSSLGEPTEAFF.

This clone occurred a few times. The sequenced fragment ends 3 residues before the CDR3 boundary, so the rest is inferred from the germline J gene. The chain combines TRBV4-2 with TRBJ2-7, with a tentative D call TRBD1 (5 bases). From germline, CDR1 is LGHNA and CDR2 YNFKEQ. V lost 1 base and J lost 0, with 7 bases in between. This CDR3 comprises 14 residues. The sequenced CDR3 bases are TGTGCCAGCAGCCAAGCCAGGGTCTCCTACGAG. Protein sequence: CASSQARVSYE. The CDR3 in full is CASSQARVSYEQYF.

CDR3 amino acids: CASTEGRYGYTF. Incomplete CDR3 DNA: TGTGCCAGTACGGAGGGTCGCTATGGC. The V and J genes are TRBV19 and TRBJ1-2; D is unclear. The read stops 3 residues short of the end of the CDR3; the missing end is completed from the germline J gene. The CDR3 sequence is 12 residues long. V gave up 7 bases and J gave up 4 bases, with 10 bases separating them. Germline V gene sequence: CDR1 LNHDA, CDR2 SQIVND (reference sequence). The full variable domain, with the rest looked up from reference TRBV19 and TRBJ1-2, is DGGITQSPKYLFRKEGQNVTLSCEQNLNHDAMYWYRQDPGQGLRLIYYSQIVNDFQKGDIAEGYSVSREKKESFPLTVTSAQKNPTAFYLCASTEGRYGYTFGSGTRLTVV.

As regards this clone: The read stops 3 residues short of the end of the CDR3; the missing end is completed from the germline J gene. The V and J genes are TRBV11-3 and TRBJ1-1; D perhaps matches TRBD1 (5 bases). V lost 3 bases and J lost 4, with 12 bases in between. Germline V gene data show CDR1 as SGHNT and CDR2 as YENEEA. The CDR3 runs to 14 residues. CDR3 residues: CASSFGSGGTEAFF. The covered CDR3 bases are TGTGCCAGCAGCTTTGGGTCCGGGGGCACTGAA.

This clone was seen ten or more times. The read is 3 residues too short to cover the CDR3 end, so that end is filled in from the germline J gene. The V gene is TRBV7-9, the J gene TRBJ2-7; 9 bases line up with TRBD1. This CDR3 region has 13 residues. CDR1 and CDR2 (germline): SEHNR, FQNEAQ (reference sequence). J lost 6 bases, V lost 4 bases, and 4 bases had no gene match. The CDR3 bases that were read are TGTGCCAGCAGCTGGAGACAGGGGGTCGAG. Its translation: CASSWRQGVE. The whole CDR3 sequence reads CASSWRQGVEQYF.

Many counts were recorded for this clone. The read falls 3 residues short of the CDR3 end, and the missing part is taken from the germline J gene. This chain uses TRBV7-8 with TRBJ2-1; 10 bases align to TRBD2. This CDR3 has 17 amino acids. CDR1 is SGHVS and CDR2 is FQNEAQ in the germline V gene. V was clipped by 5 bases and J by 1 base; unmatched bases: 8. The CDR3 DNA, read in part, is TGTGCCAGCAGCCCTAAGGGACTAGCGCTGTCCTACAATGAG. This translates into CASSPKGLALSYNE. In full, the CDR3 reads CASSPKGLALSYNEQFF. Full variable domain (missing parts from reference TRBV7-8 and TRBJ2-1): GAGVSQSPRYKVAKRGQDVALRCDPISGHVSLFWYQQALGQGPEFLTYFQNEAQLDKSGLPSDRFFAERPEGSVSTLKIQRTQQEDSAVYLCASSPKGLALSYNEQFFGPGTRLTVL.

At least ten counts were recorded for this clone. The CDR3 end lies 3 residues beyond the end of the read and is filled in from the germline J gene. The gene calls are TRBV20-1 and TRBJ2-1, with 7 bases that match TRBD2. Germline CDR1 is DFQATT and CDR2 is SNEGSKA (reference sequence). The CDR3 runs to 13 residues. V trimming: 3 bases; J trimming: 9 bases; junction bases outside the gene matches: 8. The CDR3 here is CSASWGGGGEQFF. The DNA read from the CDR3 is TGCAGTGCTAGTTGGGGCGGCGGGGGTGAG.